This T cell receptor beta chain was recorded in a study of T cells in Graves' hyperthyroidism and ophthalmopathy (dated by TCRdb to about 2019). In the study overall: Peripheral blood was collected at initial diagnosis, before any treatment. According to the paper, TCR Vbeta CDR3 sequencing was carried out on 135 peripheral blood samples, which came from under 50 ophthalmopathy, 75 to 80 hyperthyroidism and roughly 17 progressor patients. The 100 discovery patients were divided at random into training and test sets in a 7:3 ratio. In addition, the study compared T-cell repertoires in thyroid tissue and in blood from several Graves' hyperthyroidism patients. To identify distinguishing TCR V-J signatures, a discovery cohort of 100 or so patients was used, comprising approximately 40 with Graves' ophthalmopathy and around 57 with stable Graves' hyperthyroidism. After sampling, hyperthyroidism patients received methimazole starting at 30 mg daily, and ophthalmopathy patients received high-dose intravenous methylprednisolone. Prospective prediction of ophthalmopathy was tested in an independent validation cohort consisting of some 19 hyperthyroidism patients and around 16 patients who later progressed to ophthalmopathy.

The V end loses 6 bases and the J end loses 1 base, and a stretch of 15 bases separates them. The CDR3 covers 14 residues, taking in both the cysteine and the phenylalanine. CDR3 DNA is the only sequence kept; it has 42 bases, read in frame from the first base. Looking up the germline V gene (reference sequence) yields CDR1 DFQATT and CDR2 SNEGSKA. Overall study outcomes, separate from this receptor: Ophthalmopathy was separated from stable hyperthyroidism by a 13 V-J signature model, with 85% to 90% sensitivity and roughly 81% specificity obtained in cross-validation and 80%/75% obtained in testing. Most expanded thyroid clonotypes (frequency above 0.001) were also found in blood, which suggests that blood repertoires may mirror thyroid immune responses. In validation, the model predicted progression to ophthalmopathy a median of roughly 6.2 months before onset, with approximately 70% sensitivity and nearly 75% specificity. Sample size was not statistically predetermined, and investigators were not blinded to group allocation.

This clonotype was counted between two and nine times. Its antigen remains unidentified. It has no much larger one-base neighbor in the sample; base qualities were not kept. A patient counted as having stable Graves' hyperthyroidism if no progression to ophthalmopathy occurred over 18 months of follow-up. Hyperthyroidism patients were newly diagnosed, had a disease duration of under 2 months, and were aged 18 to 65 years. The study excluded patients with uncontrolled infections, other autoimmune diseases, pregnancy or lactation. Diagnoses were established on the basis of clinical symptoms, serum thyroxine and TRAb, thyroid ultrasound, and orbital computed tomography. PBMCs were isolated from about 10 ml of fresh peripheral blood by Ficoll-Paque density gradient centrifugation. Total RNA was extracted with Trizol reagent, and quality was checked on an Agilent 2100 Bioanalyzer. The TCR beta CDR3 regions were amplified from the RNA transcripts. A first-round RT-PCR of the TCR CDR3 used the HTBI primer set with the Qiagen OneStep RT-PCR kit. The libraries were constructed in a second round of multiplex PCR and then size-selected and purified. The libraries were sequenced on an Illumina HiSeq2000 using paired-end 100 bp reads. The original pipeline was this. SOAPnuke was used to process the raw data, throwing out any read that contained adapters or uncalled bases, had a mean Phred below 15, or lacked an exact constant-primer or identifier match. High-quality paired reads were merged using COPE v1.2.5, and each unique nucleotide sequence was defined as a clonotype. Clonotypes were aligned to IMGT TRBV, TRBD and TRBJ reference segments using MiTCR v1.1. The analysis included only V-J combinations with a frequency above 0.0001, which together covered around 99% of the repertoires. A TCS score was defined as the ratio of F50 (clonal expansion) to E x V (chaos), with BLOSUM62-based TCRdist applied between CDR3 peptides within each V-J. Welch's t-statistics and random forest reduced 450 to 600 V-J features to fewer than 15, which were used in a naive Bayes classifier (R e1071). TCRdb ran its own pipeline on the public reads, namely fastp trimming at Q25 and MiXCR clone calling, and kept in-frame beta chains. When rows share a CDR3 protein, they turn into one entry using the most common DNA and genes. The V and J calls shown here were made by TCRdb, not taken from the authors' results. The sample table shows hundreds of thousands of distinct CDR3 sequences, and approximately 25% are seen once. The biggest ten clones account for roughly 80% of the sample.

Material for sequencing was blood. This sequence uses TRBV20-1 and TRBJ2-5; TRBD1 is perhaps the D gene, given 6 matching bases. This receptor was identified in a man over 45 with Graves' hyperthyroidism. The CDR3 here reads CSATPAGAQETQYF. The DNA is TGCAGTGCCACTCCGGCAGGGGCCCAAGAGACCCAGTACTTC.